The 3 T cell receptor beta chains presented below share a single source sample, sequenced in a study of identical twins. TCRdb called the 5' RACE reads again in MiXCR, with one record for every CDR3 protein. The repertoire consists of roughly 720,000 distinct CDR3 sequences, with 15% to 20% occurring once and the leading ten covering about 12%. The sample was also reused in another study, on T cells expressing NK-cell markers.

Sequencing used PBMCs. These receptors were taken from a young woman in good health.

This clonotype occurred a few times. The gene calls are TRBV7-9 and TRBJ2-3; tentative D call: TRBD2 (6 bases). The CDR3 is made up of 14 amino acids. CDR1 SEHNR and CDR2 FQNEAQ come from the germline V gene (reference sequence). V was clipped by 5 bases and J by 9 bases, with 18 bases between them. The CDR3 loop is CASSPPLADRTQYF. As DNA, the CDR3 is TGTGCCAGCAGCCCGCCCTTAGCGGACCGCACGCAGTATTTT.

This clonotype has at least ten counts. The V and J genes are TRBV5-5 and TRBJ2-2; no clear D gene. Trimming took off 4 bases at V and 5 bases at J, with 9 bases between the two ends. Germline CDR1 SGHKS, CDR2 YYEKEE (reference sequence). The CDR3 contains 13 residues. The CDR3 nucleotides are TGTGCCAGCAGCATAACCACTACCGGGGAGCTGTTTTTT. Its translation: CASSITTTGELFF.

J is TRBJ1-1 and V is TRBV12-3 or TRBV12-4, with D perhaps TRBD1 (5 bases). This CDR3 is built from 14 residues. Trimming removed 4 bases from V and 0 bases from J, with 9 bases in between. The CDR3 coding sequence is TGTGCCAGCAGTTGGACACGCGTGAACACTGAAGCTTTCTTT. Translating gives CASSWTRVNTEAFF.